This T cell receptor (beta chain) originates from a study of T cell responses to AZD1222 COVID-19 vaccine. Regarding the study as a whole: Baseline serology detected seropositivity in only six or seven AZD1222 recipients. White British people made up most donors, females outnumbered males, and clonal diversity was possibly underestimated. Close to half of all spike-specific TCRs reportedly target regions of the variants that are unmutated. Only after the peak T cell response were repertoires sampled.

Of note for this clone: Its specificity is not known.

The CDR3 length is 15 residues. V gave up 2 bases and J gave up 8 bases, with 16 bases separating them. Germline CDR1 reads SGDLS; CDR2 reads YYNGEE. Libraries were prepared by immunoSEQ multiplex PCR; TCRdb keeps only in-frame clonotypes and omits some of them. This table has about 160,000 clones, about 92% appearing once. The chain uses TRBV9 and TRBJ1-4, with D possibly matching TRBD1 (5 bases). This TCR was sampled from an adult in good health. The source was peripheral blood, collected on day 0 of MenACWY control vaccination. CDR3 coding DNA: TGTGCCAGCAGCGTCGGGGGGGAAGGTTTGGAAAAACTGTTTTTT. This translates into CASSVGGEGLEKLFF.